This T cell receptor beta chain is from a study of cytomegalovirus exposure and HLA in healthy donors (dated by TCRdb to 2015 to 2018). Regarding the research as a whole: An earlier analysis of a few hundred of the donors reported about 300 Gb of sequence data and about 120 million unique TCR beta sequences obtained from some 170 million T cells. An early release covering approximately 600 HLA-typed donors comprised about 290 gigabases of sequencing data and 85 million or so unique TCR sequences. Of the 300 to 500 genotyped donors, approximately 81% were placed in the genetic ancestry cluster associated with self-reported Caucasian donors. The study aimed to test whether signatures of past pathogen exposure could be identified by cataloging public T cell receptors. The T cell repertoires of roughly 660 subjects were profiled by immunosequencing and related to cytomegalovirus serostatus. Along with the roughly 670-subject first cohort, a separate validation cohort of around 120 different subjects was used. To predict cytomegalovirus infection status, the study brought together high-throughput TCR immunosequencing, statistical association of individual TCRs with disease status, and machine learning. To study patterns of TCR occurrence, a later analysis re-analyzed previously published TCR beta repertoires from around 700 donors and added high-resolution HLA genotyping. Rather than drawing on any new phenotypic data, the later analysis identified candidate immune exposures from TCR beta sequences and the way those sequences occurred across donors. To decide whether each TCR beta V gene segment behaved as functional or pseudogenic, an earlier analysis of some 540 of the donors relied on high-throughput TCR beta sequencing. Donor age, sex, ethnicity and CMV serostatus were compiled together with the repertoire data. A later genetic analysis took genome-wide SNP genotypes for about 65% of the roughly 670 donors and used that subset as a discovery cohort. All discovery cohort repertoires had been generated using a single sequencing platform. HLA typing included class I and class II loci at four-digit resolution. The number of donors typed differed by locus, with roughly 629-640 for A, B, C, DRB1 and DQB1, roughly 520 for DQA1, 600 to 610 for DPA1, and approximately 470 for DPB1. Five DR-DQ haplotypes were treated as single units for association and clustering because of strong linkage in the cohort. Among some 400 genotyped donors of the cohort, an average of approximately 240,000 unique TCR beta nucleotide sequences was sequenced per donor, of which about 19% were non-productive. The paper as a whole reports these results and caveats: Three of the identified cytomegalovirus-associated TCR beta chains were confirmed in vitro to be specific for cytomegalovirus antigens. The sequencing pipeline was judged likely to have produced a cluster of highly shared sequence variants as a technical artifact. The earlier analysis of about 600 of the donors excluded roughly 17 rarely observed V segments, including chromosome 9 orphons, because counts were too low. In a later analysis, HLA-associated TCR beta chains were found to be more clonally expanded and to have lower generation probabilities than equally common non-associated chains. Several of the top co-occurrence clusters appeared to be linked to parvovirus B19, influenza, CMV and Epstein-Barr virus, according to a later analysis. The study gave a list of 150 to 200 TCR beta chains associated with cytomegalovirus. In a later genetic analysis, fewer N-insertions in productive TCRs were reported among donors in an Asian-associated ancestry cluster than the roughly 640-donor mean. According to a later analysis, most CMV-associated TCR beta chains appeared to be HLA-restricted, and the HLA associations seemed to be driven largely by CMV exposure. According to the authors, the approach could potentially be generalized to other disease states and immunological phenotypes. CMV serostatus was the only immune exposure information available for the cohort. Correlated functional status among segregating V segments might reflect linkage disequilibrium, but an unknown experimental factor could not be ruled out. Presence/absence analyses assumed roughly uniform sequencing depth across donors, an assumption that may not hold. In an earlier analysis of 450 to 750 of the donors, most TCR beta V segments appeared in productive rearrangements about 87% or about 30% of the time, broadly matching IMGT annotations. A later genetic analysis associated a missense DCLRE1C variant with V-gene and J-gene trimming of TCR beta chains, and an independent cohort replicated the association. Most TCR sequences were observed very rarely across donors, whereas some public TCRs were present in many individuals. HLA typing was unavailable for some donors at each locus, so association tests used only the typed subset. This cohort had only TCR beta chains sequenced, and the lack of alpha or paired-chain data limited which features could be detected. A further reported finding was that TCR beta sequences accurately predicted the HLA-A and HLA-B alleles for most subjects in the first cohort. According to a later analysis, TCR association rates differed among HLA loci, with DRB1 alleles showing the most associated TCRs and HLA-C alleles showing the fewest. A later analysis associated about 18,000 TCR beta sequences with specific HLA alleles at a false discovery rate of 0.05. When HLA alleles, especially DR and DQ, strongly co-occurred, TCR associations were difficult to assign to individual alleles. Cytomegalovirus status was reported to be diagnosed by the classifier with high specificity and sensitivity in both the original and validation cohorts. Some IMGT-functional V segments, including TRBV6-2 and TRBV6-3, could not be distinguished by the 87-base-pair reads and were therefore excluded.

The cohort was made up of several hundred healthy bone marrow donors. All cohort members were sampled while nominally healthy, although unrecorded immune exposures were likely present. CMV serostatus was positive for about 300 and negative for 352 of the 666 cohort members, and was not recorded for this donor. A peripheral blood sample was collected from each donor, and TCR beta sequencing was performed on peripheral blood mononuclear cells. Genomic DNA extraction from the blood cell samples was performed with the Qiagen DNeasy Blood Extraction Kit. The library was obtained by the immunoSEQ multiplex PCR assay. The multiplex PCR relied on a mix of 60 forward primers for TCR Vbeta segments and 13 reverse primers for TCR Jbeta segments. Amplification of the CDR3 region of rearranged TCR beta genes was performed with a multiplex PCR assay on genomic DNA. Amplified TCR beta libraries were sequenced as 87-base-pair reads on the Illumina HiSeq System. In the source study's methods: Across the 666 repertoires, a later analysis counted 80 million or so unique TCR beta chains, roughly 11 million of which were shared by at least two donors. Raw reads were error-corrected and collapsed into unique sequences by a nearest-neighbor algorithm in which closely related sequences were merged to remove PCR and sequencing errors. V, D and J gene segments were assigned by aligning CDR3 sequences to IMGT reference sequences. For a sequence to be retained, a match of at least six nucleotides to both a V gene segment and a J gene segment was required. A rearrangement counted as productive if the CDR3 had no stop codons and remained in frame with V and J, and every other rearrangement counted as non-productive. Following IMGT convention, CDR3 was defined as the stretch from the second conserved V-encoded cysteine to the conserved J-encoded phenylalanine. In an earlier analysis of roughly 580 of the donors, sequences lacking an unambiguous match to a single V gene segment were excluded. An earlier analysis of several hundred of the donors called V segments functional above 56.7% productive rearrangements and segregating when the between-donor standard deviation exceeded 5%. A statistical classification framework was developed to diagnose cytomegalovirus status using the catalog of TCR beta chain sequences. In a later analysis, V and J genes were assigned by comparing TCR nucleotide sequences against IMGT/GENE-DB human TR gene sequences. A later analysis assigned CDR3 sequences and most-parsimonious VDJ recombination scenarios with the TCRdist pipeline. A later analysis defined each TCR beta chain by its CDR3 amino acid sequence plus V-gene family, and excluded reads lacking a unique V-gene family. As a way to deal with suspected cross-contamination and a sequencing artifact, a later analysis dropped over 550 nucleotide sequences that were highly shared and had low generation probability. In a later analysis, a clonal expansion index was calculated for each public chain from normalized within-repertoire ranks of inferred template counts. A later analysis computed generation probabilities with a VDJ recombination model fitted to out-of-frame rearrangements, and checked the results against IGoR. A later analysis scored TCR-TCR, TCR-HLA and TCR-CMV co-occurrence with hypergeometric tests, applying a repertoire-size bias correction to TCR pairs. To estimate false discovery rates, a later analysis permuted the HLA or CMV assignments 20 times. A later analysis grouped co-occurring TCRs with DBSCAN, adding TCRdist sequence similarity when clustering within HLA-allele-positive subsets. Co-occurrence clustering excluded repertoires with fewer than 30,000 or more than 120,000 public chains, plus five with anomalous nucleotide sharing. TCRdb re-hosts the immuneACCESS table, in-frame sequences only. Its copies lack some clones; in the studies checked, an unresolved V gene accounts for under half of them, and the cause for the rest is not known. That table furnishes V, J and clone size, whereas the DNA furnished D and trimming. The sample data list about 82,000 clones, and 70% to 85% of these were observed just once. The top ten clonotypes cover 10% to 15% of the sample.

V gives up 7 bases and J gives up 2 bases, and the segment between their germline ends measures 5 bases. Reading the germline V gene (reference sequence) gives CDR1 MNHNY and CDR2 SVGAGI. Reading from cysteine to phenylalanine, the CDR3 counts 11 amino acids. Just CDR3 DNA is preserved here, 33 bases in frame from base 1. Comments on this clone: Its antigen remains undetermined. No much larger clone is present one base from it, and per-base qualities are unavailable.

The receptor's source is a human donor in good health. Sequenced sample: PBMCs. Here the chain combines TRBV6-6 and TRBJ1-2, with no confidently assigned D gene. The sequence in DNA is TGTGCCAGCAACTTCAACTATGGCTACACCTTC. The encoded protein is CASNFNYGYTF.